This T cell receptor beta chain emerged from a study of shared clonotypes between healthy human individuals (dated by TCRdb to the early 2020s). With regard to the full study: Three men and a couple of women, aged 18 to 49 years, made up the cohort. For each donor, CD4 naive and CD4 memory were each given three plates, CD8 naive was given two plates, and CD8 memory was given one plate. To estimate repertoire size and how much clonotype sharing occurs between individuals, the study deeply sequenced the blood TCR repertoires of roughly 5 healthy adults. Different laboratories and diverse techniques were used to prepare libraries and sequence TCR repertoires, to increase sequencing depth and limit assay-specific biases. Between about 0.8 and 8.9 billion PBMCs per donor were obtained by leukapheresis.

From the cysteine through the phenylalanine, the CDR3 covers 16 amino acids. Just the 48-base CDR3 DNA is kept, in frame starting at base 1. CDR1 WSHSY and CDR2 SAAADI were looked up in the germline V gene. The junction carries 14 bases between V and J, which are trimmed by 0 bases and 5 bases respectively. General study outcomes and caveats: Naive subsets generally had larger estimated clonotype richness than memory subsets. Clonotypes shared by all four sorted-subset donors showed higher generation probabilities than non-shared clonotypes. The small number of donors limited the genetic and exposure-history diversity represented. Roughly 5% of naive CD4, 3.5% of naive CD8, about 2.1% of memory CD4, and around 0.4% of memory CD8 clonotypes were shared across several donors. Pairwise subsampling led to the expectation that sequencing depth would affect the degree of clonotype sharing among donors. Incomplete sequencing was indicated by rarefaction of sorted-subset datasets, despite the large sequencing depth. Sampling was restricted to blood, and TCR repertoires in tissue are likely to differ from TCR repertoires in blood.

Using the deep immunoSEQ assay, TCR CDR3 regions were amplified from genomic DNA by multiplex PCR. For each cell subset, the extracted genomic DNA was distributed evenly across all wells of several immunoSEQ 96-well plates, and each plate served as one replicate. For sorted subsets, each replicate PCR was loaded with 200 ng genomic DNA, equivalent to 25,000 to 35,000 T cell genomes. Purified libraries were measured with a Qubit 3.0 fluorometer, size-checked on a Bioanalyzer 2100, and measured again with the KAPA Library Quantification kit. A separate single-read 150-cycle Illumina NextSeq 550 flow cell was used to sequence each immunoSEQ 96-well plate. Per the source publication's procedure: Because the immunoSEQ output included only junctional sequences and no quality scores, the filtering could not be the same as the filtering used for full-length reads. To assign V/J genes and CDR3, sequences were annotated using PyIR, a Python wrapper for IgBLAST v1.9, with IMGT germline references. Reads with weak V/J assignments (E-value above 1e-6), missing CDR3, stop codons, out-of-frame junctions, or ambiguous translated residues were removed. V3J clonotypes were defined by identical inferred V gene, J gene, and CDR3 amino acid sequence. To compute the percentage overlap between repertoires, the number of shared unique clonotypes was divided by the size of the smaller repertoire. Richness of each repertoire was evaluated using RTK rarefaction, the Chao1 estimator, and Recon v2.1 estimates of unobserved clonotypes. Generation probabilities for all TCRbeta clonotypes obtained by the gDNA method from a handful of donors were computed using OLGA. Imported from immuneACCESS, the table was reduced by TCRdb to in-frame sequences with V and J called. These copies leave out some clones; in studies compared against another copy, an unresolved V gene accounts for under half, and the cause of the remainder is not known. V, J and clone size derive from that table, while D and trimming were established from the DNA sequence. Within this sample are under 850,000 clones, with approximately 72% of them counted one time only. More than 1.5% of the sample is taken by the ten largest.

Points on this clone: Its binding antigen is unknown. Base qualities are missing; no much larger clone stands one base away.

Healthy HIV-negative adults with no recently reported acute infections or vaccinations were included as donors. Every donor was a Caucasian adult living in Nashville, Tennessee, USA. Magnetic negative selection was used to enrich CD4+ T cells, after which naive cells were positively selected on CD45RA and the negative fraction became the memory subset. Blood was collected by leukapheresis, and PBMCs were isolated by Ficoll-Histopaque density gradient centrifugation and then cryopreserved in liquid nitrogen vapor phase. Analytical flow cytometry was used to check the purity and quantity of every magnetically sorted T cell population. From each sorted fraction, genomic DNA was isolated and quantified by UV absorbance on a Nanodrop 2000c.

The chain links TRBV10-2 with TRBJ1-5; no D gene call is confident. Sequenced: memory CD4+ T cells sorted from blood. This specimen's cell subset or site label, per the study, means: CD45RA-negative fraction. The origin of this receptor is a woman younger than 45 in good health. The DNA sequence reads TGCGCCAGCAGTGAGTCAGCCCGCACGGGCGATCAGCCCCAGCATTTT. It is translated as CASSESARTGDQPQHF.